Each of the 3 T cell receptor beta chains below was sequenced from the same sample in a study of cytotoxic CD8 clonotypes in ibrutinib-treated CLL. The protocol was immunoSEQ multiplex PCR, while the TCRdb copy is restricted to in-frame clones and leaves out a portion. This sample has about 300,000 clones, with around 69% found just once. Material: PBMCs, obtained at disease progression, from a patient treated with ibrutinib. The receptors stem from a human donor with chronic lymphocytic leukemia.

The chain uses TRBV28 and TRBJ2-4; 7 bases match TRBD2. J lost 7 bases, V lost 5 bases, and 17 bases had no gene match. From germline, CDR1 is MDHEN and CDR2 SYDVKM. CDR3 length: 17 residues. The CDR3 DNA follows: TGTGCCAGCAGTCCGTCCCCACATCAGCGGGGTGGTAACATTCAGTACTTC. This encodes CASSPSPHQRGGNIQYF.

The genes are TRBV7-8 and TRBJ2-2, with D possibly being TRBD1 or TRBD2 (5 bases each). Germline V gene sequence: CDR1 SGHVS, CDR2 FQNEAQ. This CDR3 comprises 15 residues. Trimming removed 0 bases from V and 8 bases from J, with 13 bases in between. The CDR3: CASSLADGAVGELFF. In DNA, the CDR3 is TGTGCCAGCAGCTTAGCAGACGGGGCCGTTGGGGAGCTGTTTTTT. The full variable domain, rest sourced from reference TRBV7-8 and TRBJ2-2, is GAGVSQSPRYKVAKRGQDVALRCDPISGHVSLFWYQQALGQGPEFLTYFQNEAQLDKSGLPSDRFFAERPEGSVSTLKIQRTQQEDSAVYLCASSLADGAVGELFFGEGSRLTVL.

This chain uses TRBV5-1 with TRBJ2-3, with a weak D call TRBD1 (6 bases). CDR1 SGHRS and CDR2 YFSETQ come from the germline V gene. The V gene lost 4 bases and the J gene lost 3 bases, with 15 bases spanning the gap. The CDR3 spans 15 residues. CDR3 residues: CASSNQVGGTDTQYF. In DNA form, the CDR3 reads TGCGCCAGCAGCAATCAAGTAGGGGGTACAGATACGCAGTATTTT.